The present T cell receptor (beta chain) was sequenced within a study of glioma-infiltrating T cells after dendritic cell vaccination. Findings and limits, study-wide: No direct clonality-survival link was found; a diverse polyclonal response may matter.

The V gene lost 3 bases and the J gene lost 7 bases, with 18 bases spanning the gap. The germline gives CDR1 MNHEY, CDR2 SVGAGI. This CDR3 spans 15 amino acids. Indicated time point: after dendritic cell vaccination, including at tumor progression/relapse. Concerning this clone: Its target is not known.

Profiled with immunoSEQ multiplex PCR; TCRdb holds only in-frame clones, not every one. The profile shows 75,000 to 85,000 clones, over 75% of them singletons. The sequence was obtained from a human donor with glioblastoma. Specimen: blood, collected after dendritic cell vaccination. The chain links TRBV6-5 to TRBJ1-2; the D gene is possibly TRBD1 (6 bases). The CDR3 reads CASSYLTGIRRGYTF. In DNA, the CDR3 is TGTGCCAGCAGTTATCTTACAGGGATTCGTCGTGGCTACACCTTC.